One sample yielded the 7 T cell receptor beta chains listed below, sequenced in a study of OX40 agonist ivuxolimab in advanced cancers. The data were produced by immunoSEQ multiplex PCR, yet TCRdb's version contains in-frame clones alone and is incomplete. Of 80,000 to 95,000 clones in the sample, about 91% were seen once. The material sequenced was CD4+ or CD8+ T cells sorted from blood, taken in a trial of the OX40 agonist ivuxolimab. These receptors came from an adult with an advanced solid tumor such as melanoma, head and neck, liver or kidney cancer.

The gene calls are TRBV9 and TRBJ1-4; D is unclear. In germline, CDR1 is SGDLS, CDR2 YYNGEE. CDR3 length: 15 amino acids. The V and J ends lost 0 bases and 4 bases respectively, with 10 bases between them. CDR3 bases: TGTGCCAGCAGCGTAGGAGGTGTTTTTAATGAAAAACTGTTTTTT. Amino acid sequence: CASSVGGVFNEKLFF.

The rearrangement links TRBV10-3 to TRBJ2-7, with 8 bases identical to TRBD1. From germline, CDR1 is ENHRY and CDR2 SYGVKD. Germline trimming cut 5 bases from V and 6 bases from J; bases unmatched to any gene: 9. The CDR3 totals 14 residues. This chain's CDR3 is CAISKDRDGGEQYF. The CDR3, as DNA: TGTGCCATCAGTAAGGACAGGGACGGAGGCGAGCAGTACTTC.

J is TRBJ2-5 and V is TRBV6-5; 9 nucleotides match TRBD1. The CDR3 totals 15 residues. CDR1 MNHEY and CDR2 SVGAGI come from the germline V gene. V lost 0 bases to trimming and J lost 3 bases; unmatched junction nucleotides: 2. The CDR3 nucleotides read TGTGCCAGCAGTTACTCGTGGGACAGGGAAGAGACCCAGTACTTC. Its protein product is CASSYSWDREETQYF.

The chain carries TRBV6-1 and TRBJ1-1, with no clear D. CDR3 length: 11 amino acids. Looked up from germline, CDR1 is MNHNS and CDR2 is SASEGT. V was clipped by 5 bases and J by 8 bases, with 9 bases between them. For the CDR3, the DNA is TGTGCCAGCAGTCCCCCGGGGGAAGCTTTCTTT. It codes for CASSPPGEAFF.

V gene TRBV7-3 combines with J gene TRBJ1-2; D remains ambiguous. CDR1 SGHTA and CDR2 FQGTGA come from the germline V gene. The germline V and J ends were trimmed by 5 bases and 8 bases, with 18 bases remaining between them. The CDR3 extends over 14 amino acids. CDR3 loop: CASSHLRAGYGYTF. Here the CDR3 DNA reads TGTGCCAGCAGCCACCTCCGGGCGGGGTACGGCTACACCTTC.

CDR3 sequence: CASSIPTGTGSYEQYF. The CDR3 coding sequence is TGTGCCAGTAGTATCCCCACCGGGACAGGGTCCTACGAGCAGTACTTC. The chain employs TRBV19 and TRBJ2-7; 9 nucleotides match TRBD1. The CDR3 is 16 residues long. The germline CDR1 and CDR2 sequences are LNHDA and SQIVND (reference sequence). Germline trimming cut 3 bases from V and 1 base from J; bases unmatched to any gene: 7.

The J gene is TRBJ2-5, the V gene TRBV6-1, with 7 nucleotides matching TRBD1. This CDR3 is 15 amino acids long. J lost 5 bases, V lost 2 bases, and 8 bases had no gene match. CDR1 and CDR2 (germline): MNHNS, SASEGT. The CDR3 loop reads CASSELTGVWETQYF. The CDR3 DNA sequence: TGTGCCAGCAGTGAACTAACAGGGGTGTGGGAGACCCAGTACTTC.